A selection of T cell receptor beta chains follows, all from one sample in a study of T cells after yellow fever vaccination. Each CDR3 protein is one row after TCRdb ran MiXCR on the 5' RACE reads. The data contain more than 65,000 distinct CDR3 sequences, 10% to 15% of them singletons. The sequencing used CD8+ T cells not binding an NS4B(214-222) dextramer, sorted from PBMCs, collected roughly 20 days after the first yellow fever vaccination. The receptors shown here come from a man younger than 30 who received the YFV17D yellow fever vaccine. CDR3s include the opening cysteine and the closing phenylalanine or tryptophan.

>TRBJ1-1|TRBV6-2/TRBV6-3
CASSPLLARNTEAFF
>TRBJ2-1|TRBV7-8
CASSRGPVGLPYNEQFF
>TRBJ2-1|TRBV24-1
CATSANSGGVHNEQFF
>TRBJ2-5|TRBV4-3
CASSQEDRSGGEKETQYF
>TRBJ1-1|TRBV18
CASSPGQEITEAFF
>TRBJ2-1|TRBV7-3
CASSSGGSYNEQFF
>TRBJ2-1|TRBV9
CASSVGFKGNEQFF
>TRBJ2-1|TRBV11-2
CASSSRDRGNEQFF
>TRBJ2-5|TRBV7-9
CASSLKDSETQYF
>TRBJ2-1|TRBV2
CASSAGGGPGNEQFF
>TRBJ2-5|TRBV7-9
CASMGEGDSQYQETQYF
>TRBJ2-2|TRBV5-1
CASSRWAGEAGELFF
>TRBJ1-6|TRBV2
CASNPDSSNSPLHF
>TRBJ2-3|TRBV12-3/TRBV12-4
CASSLIGGGAVADTQYF
>TRBJ2-5|TRBV20-1
CSARVPPQETQYF
>TRBJ2-4|TRBV7-9
CATGWQGENIQYF
>TRBJ1-1|TRBV7-9
CASSAVSGRAEAFF
>TRBJ2-5|TRBV29-1
CSVEWRGGQETQYF
>TRBJ2-2|TRBV29-1
CSGRTQNTGELFF
>TRBJ2-7|TRBV18
CASSPDFGGYEQYF
>TRBJ2-5|TRBV5-1
CASSTSGGSQETQYF
>TRBJ2-7|TRBV27
CASTPGTGYYEQYF
>TRBJ2-6|TRBV27
CASSFNSGANVLTF
>TRBJ2-3|TRBV4-1
CASSQGQGTSSTDTQYF
>TRBJ2-5|TRBV12-3/TRBV12-4
CASTGGTHVRETQYF
>TRBJ1-1|TRBV5-1
CASSAGTGRTEAFF
>TRBJ2-4|TRBV6-5
CASSYLSYLGRGIQYF
>TRBJ2-7|TRBV9
CASSVAGQGYEQYF
>TRBJ2-2|TRBV4-1
CASSQDLQLFF
>TRBJ2-7|TRBV29-1
CSVEGGVSYEQYF
>TRBJ2-5|TRBV7-3
CASSLGLAGVQETQYF
>TRBJ2-5|TRBV6-1
CASSDYWQGLQETQYF
>TRBJ2-3|TRBV6-1
CASNILAGCHPRTDTQYF
>TRBJ2-7|TRBV7-2
CASSATGTGVYEQYF
>TRBJ2-2|TRBV5-4
CASSLGGDTGELFF
>TRBJ2-1|TRBV5-1
CASSVGPSGGLLYNEQFF
>TRBJ2-3|TRBV20-1
CSARDWGTGGADTQYF
>TRBJ2-7|TRBV5-1
CASSPRDSDLGEQYF